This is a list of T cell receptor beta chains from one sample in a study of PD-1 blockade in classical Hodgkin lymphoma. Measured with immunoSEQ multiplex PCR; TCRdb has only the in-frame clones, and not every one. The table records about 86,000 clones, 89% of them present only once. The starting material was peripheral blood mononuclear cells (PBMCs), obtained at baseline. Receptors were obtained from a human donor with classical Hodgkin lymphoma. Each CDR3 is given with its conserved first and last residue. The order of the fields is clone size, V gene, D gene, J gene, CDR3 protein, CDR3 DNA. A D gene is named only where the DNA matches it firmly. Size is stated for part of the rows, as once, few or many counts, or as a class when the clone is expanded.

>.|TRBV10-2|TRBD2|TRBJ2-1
CASSEGTSGYNEQFF
TGCGCCAGCAGTGAGGGGACTAGCGGCTACAATGAGCAGTTCTTC
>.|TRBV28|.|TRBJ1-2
CASSLRRLDGYTF
TGTGCCAGCAGTTTAAGGCGGCTTGATGGCTACACCTTC
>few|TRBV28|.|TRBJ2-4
CASSLTGLLAKNIQYF
TGTGCCAGCAGTTTAACAGGCCTGCTAGCCAAAAACATTCAGTACTTC
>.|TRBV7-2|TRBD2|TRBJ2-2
CASRAGEVNTGELFF
TGTGCCAGCCGGGCGGGAGAGGTGAACACCGGGGAGCTGTTTTTT
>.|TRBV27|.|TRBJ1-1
CASSEQGRTEAFF
TGTGCCAGCAGCGAACAGGGTAGGACTGAAGCTTTCTTT
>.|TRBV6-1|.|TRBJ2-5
CAGRVSVQETQYF
TGTGCCGGCCGCGTTAGCGTCCAAGAGACCCAGTACTTC
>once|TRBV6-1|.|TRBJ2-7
CASSARISSYEQYF
TGTGCCAGCAGTGCCAGGATTAGCTCCTACGAGCAGTACTTC
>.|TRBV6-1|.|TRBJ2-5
CASSEGSLPETQYF
TGTGCCAGCAGTGAAGGAAGCCTGCCGGAGACCCAGTACTTC
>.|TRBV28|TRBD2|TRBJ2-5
CASSFERTSGKETQYF
TGTGCCAGCAGTTTTGAGCGGACTAGCGGGAAAGAGACCCAGTACTTC
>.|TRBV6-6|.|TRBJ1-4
CASRSPGTPNEKLFF
TGTGCCAGCAGAAGTCCAGGGACTCCTAATGAAAAACTGTTTTTT
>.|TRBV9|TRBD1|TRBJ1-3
CASSTTTGGPGNTIYF
TGTGCCAGCAGCACAACTACAGGGGGCCCTGGAAACACCATATATTTT
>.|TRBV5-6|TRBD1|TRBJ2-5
CASSLGYRGWVTQYF
TGTGCCAGCAGCTTGGGTTACAGGGGGTGGGTCACCCAGTACTTC
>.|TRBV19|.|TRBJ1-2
CASSITSRPLYGYTF
TGTGCCAGTAGTATAACATCCCGCCCCCTCTATGGCTACACCTTC
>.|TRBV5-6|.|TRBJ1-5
CASSLDGAGNQPQHF
TGTGCCAGCAGCTTGGATGGGGCTGGTAATCAGCCCCAGCATTTT
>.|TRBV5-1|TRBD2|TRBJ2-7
CASRSGAGPYYEQYF
TGCGCCAGCCGGAGCGGGGCAGGGCCTTATTACGAGCAGTACTTC
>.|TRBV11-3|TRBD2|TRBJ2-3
CASSSGLAGALTDTQYF
TGTGCCAGCAGCTCGGGACTAGCGGGAGCCCTCACAGATACGCAGTATTTT
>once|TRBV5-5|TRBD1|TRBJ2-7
CASSSGQGRHSEQYF
TGTGCCAGCAGCTCAGGACAGGGGCGCCATTCCGAGCAGTACTTC
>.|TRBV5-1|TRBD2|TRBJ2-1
CASSLAGDSYNEQFF
TGCGCCAGCAGTCTAGCGGGAGACTCCTACAATGAGCAGTTCTTC
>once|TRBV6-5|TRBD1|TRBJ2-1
CASGDRSVSYNEQFF
TGTGCCAGCGGGGACAGGTCAGTTTCTTACAATGAGCAGTTCTTC
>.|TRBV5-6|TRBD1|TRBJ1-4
CASSLKGASRTNEKLFF
TGTGCCAGCAGTCTAAAGGGGGCGAGTCGCACTAATGAAAAACTGTTTTTT
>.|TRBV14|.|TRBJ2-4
CASSQVAQQNIQYF
TGTGCCAGCAGCCAAGTGGCGCAGCAAAACATTCAGTACTTC
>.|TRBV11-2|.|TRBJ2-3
CASSLDLSGDTQYF
TGTGCCAGCAGCTTAGATTTGTCGGGAGATACGCAGTATTTT
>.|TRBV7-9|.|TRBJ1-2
CASSLAAREGGYTF
TGTGCCAGCAGCTTAGCTGCCAGGGAGGGTGGCTACACCTTC
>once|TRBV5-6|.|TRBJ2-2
CASSLLGGGDTGELFF
TGTGCCAGCAGCTTGCTCGGAGGTGGGGACACCGGGGAGCTGTTTTTT
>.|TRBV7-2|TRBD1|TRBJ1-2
CASSWTGITYGYTF
TGTGCCAGCAGCTGGACAGGGATTACCTATGGCTACACCTTC
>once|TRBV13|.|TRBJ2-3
CASSLSHRESSTDTQYF
TGTGCCAGCAGCTTATCACACAGGGAAAGTAGCACAGATACGCAGTATTTT
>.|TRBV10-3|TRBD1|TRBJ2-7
CAIRGTGPHEQYF
TGTGCCATCAGGGGGACAGGCCCTCACGAGCAGTACTTC
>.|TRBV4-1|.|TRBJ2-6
CASSQDGGGAGANVLTF
TGCGCCAGCAGCCAAGATGGCGGAGGGGCTGGGGCCAACGTCCTGACTTTC
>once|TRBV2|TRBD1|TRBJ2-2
CASSADRVGSGELFF
TGTGCCAGCAGCGCGGACAGGGTAGGCTCCGGGGAGCTGTTTTTT
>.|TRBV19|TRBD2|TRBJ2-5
CASSLGPSGTQYF
TGTGCCAGTAGTCTTGGGCCTAGCGGGACCCAGTACTTC
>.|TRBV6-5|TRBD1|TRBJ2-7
CASSYGTVGYEQYF
TGTGCCAGCAGCTACGGGACAGTCGGCTACGAGCAGTACTTC
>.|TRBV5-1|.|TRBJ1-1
CASSFSAANGAFF
TGCGCCAGCAGCTTTTCAGCGGCTAATGGGGCTTTCTTT
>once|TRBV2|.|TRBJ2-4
CASKGGPVDIQYF
TGTGCCAGCAAAGGAGGTCCCGTCGACATTCAGTACTTC
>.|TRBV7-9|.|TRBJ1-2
CASSLRTGFNYGYTF
TGTGCCAGCAGCTTAAGGACTGGATTTAACTATGGCTACACCTTC
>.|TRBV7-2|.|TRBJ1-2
CASSQTSGGTRYGYTF
TGTGCCAGCAGCCAAACTTCTGGGGGGACTCGCTATGGCTACACCTTC
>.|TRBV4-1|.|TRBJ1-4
CASGQGRLLLYNEKLFF
TGCGCCAGCGGGCAGGGCCGATTACTTCTGTATAATGAAAAACTGTTTTTT
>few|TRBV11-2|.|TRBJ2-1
CASSLRRSSYNEQFF
TGTGCCAGCAGCTTACGGAGAAGCTCCTACAATGAGCAGTTCTTC
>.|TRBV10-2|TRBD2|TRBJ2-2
CASSEGLAGDTGELFF
TGCGCCAGCAGTGAGGGACTAGCGGGAGACACCGGGGAGCTGTTTTTT
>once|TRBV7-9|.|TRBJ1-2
CASSLGSRAGYTF
TGTGCCAGCAGCTTGGGGTCCCGGGCTGGCTACACCTTC
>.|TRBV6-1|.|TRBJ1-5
CASNNGQYNQPQHF
TGTGCCAGCAACAACGGACAGTACAATCAGCCCCAGCATTTT
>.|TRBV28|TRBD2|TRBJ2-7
CASSSPGGPTYEQYF
TGTGCCAGCAGTTCCCCGGGAGGGCCGACCTACGAGCAGTACTTC
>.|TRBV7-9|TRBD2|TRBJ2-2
CASSRTSGAGGGELFF
TGTGCCAGCAGCCGAACTAGCGGGGCGGGCGGCGGGGAGCTGTTTTTT
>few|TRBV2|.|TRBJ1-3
CASHLSEAGNTIYF
TGTGCCAGCCATCTGTCCGAGGCGGGAAACACCATATATTTT
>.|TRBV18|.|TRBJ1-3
CASSPPVSSGNTIYF
TGTGCCAGCTCACCACCGGTCAGCTCTGGAAACACCATATATTTT
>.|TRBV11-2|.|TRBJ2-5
CASSLDLVARETQYF
TGTGCCAGCAGCTTAGATCTGGTAGCACGGGAGACCCAGTACTTC
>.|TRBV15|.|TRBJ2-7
CATSPHRENYEQYF
TGTGCCACCAGCCCACACCGAGAAAACTACGAGCAGTACTTC
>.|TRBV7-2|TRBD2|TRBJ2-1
CASSAGLAGYPEQFF
TGTGCCAGCAGCGCGGGACTAGCGGGATACCCCGAGCAGTTCTTC
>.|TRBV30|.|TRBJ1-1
CAGSGVDEAFF
TGTGCCGGAAGCGGGGTGGATGAAGCTTTCTTT
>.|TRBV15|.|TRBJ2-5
CATTVGAGIETQYF
TGTGCCACCACGGTTGGGGCGGGCATAGAGACCCAGTACTTC
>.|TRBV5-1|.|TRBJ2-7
CASSLATSLEGNDEQYF
TGCGCCAGCAGCTTGGCGACCTCTTTGGAGGGCAACGACGAGCAGTACTTC
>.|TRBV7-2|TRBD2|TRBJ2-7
CASSITSGALSQTTYEQYF
TGTGCCAGCAGTATAACCAGCGGGGCGCTAAGTCAGACAACCTACGAGCAGTACTTC
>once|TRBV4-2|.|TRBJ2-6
CASSNIGRLQSRANVLTF
TGTGCCAGCAGCAACATTGGAAGGTTACAAAGTCGGGCCAACGTCCTGACTTTC
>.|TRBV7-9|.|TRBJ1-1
CATAGGTEAFF
TGTGCTACTGCTGGGGGGACTGAAGCTTTCTTT
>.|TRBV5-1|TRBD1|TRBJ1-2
CASSLAAGTGYGYTF
TGCGCCAGCAGCTTGGCCGCAGGGACAGGCTATGGCTACACCTTC
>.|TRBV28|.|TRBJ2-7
CASSIKGASSYEQYF
TGTGCCAGCAGTATAAAGGGTGCCAGCTCCTACGAGCAGTACTTC